The 27 T cell receptor beta chains below all came from one sample that was sequenced in a study of blood T cell repertoires in COVID-19. TCRdb's copy holds only in-frame clones and misses some; the assay was immunoSEQ multiplex PCR. The sample includes about 240,000 clones, approximately 85% of them seen just once. The source material was peripheral blood. The receptors come from a man in his forties or fifties with COVID-19, enrolled during active disease.

The chain uses TRBV2 and TRBJ1-5, with TRBD1 as a possible D gene (5 bases). This CDR3 is built from 15 residues. V was trimmed by 6 bases and J by 4 bases, leaving 16 bases between them. Germline loops: CDR1 SNHLY, CDR2 FYNNEI. The CDR3 reads CASSPGRQFNQPQHF. CDR3 DNA: TGTGCCAGCAGCCCCGGGAGACAGTTTAATCAGCCCCAGCATTTT. Full variable domain (outside the CDR3, taken from reference TRBV2 and TRBJ1-5): EPEVTQTPSHQVTQMGQEVILRCVPISNHLYFYWYRQILGQKVEFLVSFYNNEISEKSEIFDDQFSVERPDGSNFTLKIRSTKLEDSAMYFCASSPGRQFNQPQHFGDGTRLSIL.

The V gene is TRBV11-3, the J gene TRBJ2-2; tentatively, D is TRBD1 (5 bases). Germline lookup yields CDR1 SGHNT and CDR2 YENEEA. V was trimmed by 1 base and J by 4 bases, leaving 13 bases between them. The CDR3 runs to 16 residues. CDR3 coding DNA: TGTGCCAGCAGCTTAGGTTGGCAGGGCGGCACCGGGGAGCTGTTTTTT. Encoded protein: CASSLGWQGGTGELFF.

V usage is TRBV9 and J usage is TRBJ1-6; tentatively, D is TRBD1 (6 bases). Trimming pared 4 bases from V and 0 bases from J, leaving 14 bases between. Germline CDR1 and CDR2: SGDLS and YYNGEE. CDR3 size: 17 residues. Here the CDR3 DNA reads TGTGCCAGCAGCACGGACAGTTTTCTCTCCTATAATTCACCCCTCCACTTT. Translated, it gives CASSTDSFLSYNSPLHF.

The J gene is TRBJ2-1, the V gene TRBV27; TRBD1 matches at 7 bases. With V trimmed by 5 bases and J by 7 bases, 5 bases remained unmatched. Germline CDR1 reads MNHEY; CDR2 reads SMNVEV (reference sequence). The CDR3 runs to 13 residues. CDR3 bases: TGTGCCAGCAGTAGGGGGCGCAGGAATGAGCAGTTCTTC. The encoded protein is CASSRGRRNEQFF.

V usage is TRBV5-4 and J usage is TRBJ2-4; tentative D call: TRBD1 (6 bases). Germline CDR1 is SGHNT and CDR2 is YYREEE (reference sequence). Trimming removed 2 bases from V and 1 base from J, with 10 bases in between. The CDR3 runs to 15 residues. CDR3 loop: CASSLRGSAKNIQYF. The CDR3 DNA sequence: TGTGCCAGCAGCTTAAGGGGGTCGGCCAAAAACATTCAGTACTTC.

The chain employs TRBV19 and TRBJ1-1; 9 nucleotides align to TRBD1. Germline V CDR1 and CDR2: LNHDA, SQIVND (reference sequence). This CDR3 has 15 residues. After removal of 4 bases from V and 5 bases from J, the junction contained 8 bases not matched to a gene. The CDR3 coding sequence is TGTGCCAGTAGTACCTCCGGGACAGGGATAACTGAAGCTTTCTTT. Its translation: CASSTSGTGITEAFF.

This rearrangement joins TRBV5-4 to TRBJ1-4, with 7 bases aligning to TRBD1. The CDR3 spans 15 residues. J lost 6 bases, V lost 0 bases, and 5 bases had no gene match. The V gene's germline CDR1 is SGHNT and CDR2 YYREEE (reference sequence). Here the CDR3 DNA reads TGTGCCAGCAGCTTGGCAAAAGGGGGCCATGAAAAACTGTTTTTT. As protein: CASSLAKGGHEKLFF. Using reference TRBV5-4 and TRBJ1-4 for the parts outside the CDR3, the full variable domain is ETGVTQSPTHLIKTRGQQVTLRCSSQSGHNTVSWYQQALGQGPQFIFQYYREEENGRGNFPPRFSGLQFPNYSSELNVNALELDDSALYLCASSLAKGGHEKLFFGSGTQLSVL.

This clone was found once. The gene calls are TRBV11-2 and TRBJ1-6, with D maybe TRBD1 (5 bases). Deletions cut 5 bases from V and 7 bases from J, with 12 bases between. The germline V gene has CDR1 SGHAT and CDR2 FQNNGV. This CDR3 region has 14 residues. The CDR3 sequence is CASSRLGGNSPLHF. As DNA, the CDR3 is TGTGCCAGCAGCCGCCTGGGGGGGAATTCACCCCTCCACTTT.

This clone occurred a few times. This chain uses TRBV19 with TRBJ1-2, with 8 bases matching TRBD1. Germline V gene data show CDR1 as LNHDA and CDR2 as SQIVND (reference sequence). The CDR3 extends over 19 amino acids. J gave up 1 base and V 2 bases, and 15 bases lay outside the gene matches. This CDR3 reads CASSILPIGRGRSNYGYTF. The CDR3 DNA reads as TGTGCCAGTAGTATACTCCCAATCGGCAGGGGGCGAAGTAACTATGGCTACACCTTC.

V gene TRBV11-3 combines with J gene TRBJ2-3; 16 bases map to TRBD2. CDR1 is SGHNT and CDR2 is YENEEA in the germline V gene. J lost 5 bases, V lost 5 bases, and 7 bases had no gene match. The CDR3 length is 17 residues. The CDR3 here is CASSLGLAGGLGDTQYF. The DNA for the CDR3 is TGTGCCAGCAGCCTGGGACTAGCGGGGGGGCTGGGAGATACGCAGTATTTT.

The chain joins TRBV4-3 to TRBJ2-2; TRBD1 matches at 8 bases. Germline V lookup: CDR1 LGHNA, CDR2 YSLEER. The CDR3 spans 18 residues. Losses at the gene ends were 1 base for V and 5 bases for J; bases not matched to a gene: 12. CDR3: CASSQGLHRGRRTGELFF. In DNA form, the CDR3 reads TGCGCCAGCAGCCAAGGCCTTCACAGGGGGAGGCGGACCGGGGAGCTGTTTTTT.

The chain joins TRBV15 to TRBJ1-5; 8 nucleotides line up with TRBD1. V was clipped by 1 base and J by 1 base; unmatched bases: 9. This CDR3 is 18 amino acids long. Germline values: CDR1 LNHNV, CDR2 YYDKDF (reference sequence). CDR3 DNA: TGTGCCACCAGCAGAGGAGGAGGCACAGGGGGAAGCAATCAGCCCCAGCATTTT. Protein: CATSRGGGTGGSNQPQHF.

This clone was detected a few times. The genes are TRBV4-1 and TRBJ1-3; D may be TRBD1 (5 bases). Germline CDR1 MGHRA, CDR2 YSYEKL. This CDR3 comprises 15 residues. V lost 6 bases and J 0 bases, leaving 12 bases between the germline ends. This chain's CDR3 is CASRGLFSSGNTIYF. CDR3 DNA sequence: TGCGCCAGCAGGGGACTTTTCAGCTCTGGAAACACCATATATTTT.

This chain links TRBV5-5 with TRBJ1-1, with a weak D call TRBD1 (6 bases). This CDR3 region has 13 residues. The V end lost 4 bases, the J end lost 3 bases, and 10 bases lay between the germline ends. Germline assignment: CDR1 SGHKS and CDR2 YYEKEE (reference sequence). The CDR3 sequence is CASSPRGDTEAFF. In nucleotides, the CDR3 is TGTGCCAGCAGCCCCAGGGGAGACACTGAAGCTTTCTTT.

The chain couples TRBV30 to TRBJ1-5; tentatively, D is TRBD1 (5 bases). V was pared by 8 bases and J by 5 bases, with 7 bases between. The CDR3 has 10 amino acids. Germline V gene data show CDR1 as GTSNPN and CDR2 as SVGIG (reference sequence). The CDR3 reads CATGDQPQHF. The CDR3 DNA reads as TGTGCCACGGGGGATCAGCCCCAGCATTTT.

This chain connects TRBV18 to TRBJ1-1, with D uncertain. Per the germline V gene, CDR1 is KGHSH and CDR2 is LQKENI. V lost 3 bases to trimming and J lost 4 bases, with 12 bases between them. There are 14 residues in the CDR3. The CDR3 protein is CASSPIEGSTEAFF. The CDR3 coding sequence is TGTGCCAGCTCACCCATCGAGGGTTCCACTGAAGCTTTCTTT. Variable domain in full (rest from reference TRBV18 and TRBJ1-1): NAGVMQNPRHLVRRRGQEARLRCSPMKGHSHVYWYRQLPEEGLKFMVYLQKENIIDESGMPKERFSAEFPKEGPSILRIQQVVRGDSAAYFCASSPIEGSTEAFFGQGTRLTVV.

The gene calls are TRBV4-2 and TRBJ2-1, with 7 bases identical to TRBD1. There are 15 residues in the CDR3. The germline V gene encodes CDR1 LGHNA and CDR2 YNFKEQ. V trimming: 2 bases; J trimming: 2 bases; junction bases outside the gene matches: 3. CDR3 residues: CASSQPGQPYNEQFF. DNA for the CDR3: TGTGCCAGCAGCCAACCGGGACAGCCCTACAATGAGCAGTTCTTC.

This sequence joins TRBV19 and TRBJ1-2, with TRBD1 as a possible D gene (5 bases). CDR1 and CDR2 from the germline V gene are LNHDA and SQIVND (reference sequence). The CDR3 totals 15 residues. The V and J ends lost 4 bases and 8 bases respectively, with 20 bases between them. Written as DNA, the CDR3 is TGTGCCAGTAGTACGGGACTGTGGCTCCTACCGGGCTACACCTTC. This gives the protein CASSTGLWLLPGYTF.

The chain is built from TRBV3-1 (or the pseudogene TRBV3-2) and TRBJ1-5, with D maybe TRBD1 (5 bases). V was trimmed by 0 bases and J by 15 bases, leaving 12 bases between them. The CDR3 has 12 residues. CDR1 LGHDT and CDR2 YNNKEL come from the germline V gene (reference sequence). DNA of the CDR3: TGTGCCAGCAGCCAAGATCGGGGGGTCCCGCATTTT. Translated, it gives CASSQDRGVPHF.

V gene TRBV9 combines with J gene TRBJ2-3, with TRBD1 matching over 8 bases. Trimming took 2 bases from V and 1 from J; bases not matched to a gene: 0. The CDR3 consists of 14 residues. Per the germline V gene, CDR1 is SGDLS and CDR2 is YYNGEE. The CDR3 protein is CASSVDRGTDTQYF. The CDR3 coding sequence is TGTGCCAGCAGCGTGGACAGGGGCACAGATACGCAGTATTTT. The full variable domain, in which reference TRBV9 and TRBJ2-3 provide the parts outside the CDR3, is DSGVTQTPKHLITATGQRVTLRCSPRSGDLSVYWYQQSLDQGLQFLIQYYNGEERAKGNILERFSAQQFPDLHSELNLSSLELGDSALYFCASSVDRGTDTQYFGPGTRLTVL.

V is TRBV28 and J is TRBJ1-4; tentative D call: TRBD1 (6 bases). CDR1 MDHEN and CDR2 SYDVKM come from the germline V gene. Trimming pared 6 bases from V and 7 bases from J, leaving 15 bases between. This CDR3 comprises 14 residues. The DNA for the CDR3 is TGTGCCAGCAGCCTCACAGGGCGCGGTGAAAAACTGTTTTTT. Protein sequence: CASSLTGRGEKLFF.

This clone was seen once. The V gene is TRBV28, the J gene TRBJ2-7; D might be TRBD1 (5 bases). This CDR3 is built from 15 residues. The ends were cut back, 3 bases at V and 0 bases at J, with 12 bases in the middle. The germline V gene encodes CDR1 MDHEN and CDR2 SYDVKM. The CDR3 is CASSFGRASSYEQYF. The CDR3 coding sequence is TGTGCCAGCAGTTTCGGCAGGGCGAGCTCCTACGAGCAGTACTTC. Variable domain in full (rest from reference TRBV28 and TRBJ2-7): DVKVTQSSRYLVKRTGEKVFLECVQDMDHENMFWYRQDPGLGLRLIYFSYDVKMKEKGDIPEGYSVSREKKERFSLILESASTNQTSMYLCASSFGRASSYEQYFGPGTRLTVT.

This chain joins TRBV11-2 and TRBJ2-2, with 12 bases lining up with TRBD2. The CDR3 runs 18 residues. V shed 6 bases and J 6 bases; nucleotides not matched to a gene: 14. Germline V gives CDR1 SGHAT, CDR2 FQNNGV. The CDR3 loop is CASRFRYLAGGPAGELFF. As DNA, the CDR3 is TGTGCCAGCAGGTTTAGATACCTAGCGGGGGGGCCGGCCGGGGAGCTGTTTTTT.

This chain uses TRBV19 with TRBJ1-2; D is unresolved. Germline V gene lookup returns CDR1 LNHDA and CDR2 SQIVND (reference sequence). CDR3 length: 12 residues. The V and J ends lost 3 bases and 8 bases respectively, with 10 bases between them. The CDR3, as DNA: TGTGCCAGTAGTATCGGCGGTTCCGGCTACACCTTC. It yields the protein CASSIGGSGYTF.

The chain recombines TRBV13 with TRBJ2-2, with a possible D match to TRBD1 (6 bases). V was shortened by 0 bases and J by 2 bases, with 10 bases between the two germline ends. Per the germline V gene, CDR1 is PRHDT and CDR2 is FYEKMQ (reference sequence). This CDR3 spans 16 amino acids. Here the CDR3 reads CASSLGSGENTGELFF. The CDR3, as DNA: TGTGCCAGCAGCTTAGGATCAGGGGAAAACACCGGGGAGCTGTTTTTT.

Comment on this clone: Different DNA sequences within this sample yield the same CDR3. The rearrangement uses TRBV5-1 and TRBJ1-1; perhaps TRBD1 as D (6 bases). CDR3 size: 13 residues. Trimming pared 2 bases from V and 2 bases from J, leaving 7 bases between. The germline CDR1 and CDR2 sequences are SGHRS and YFSETQ. CDR3 protein: CASSLQGNTEAFF. The CDR3 bases are TGCGCCAGCAGCTTACAGGGAAACACTGAAGCTTTCTTT.

The chain combines TRBV7-2 with TRBJ2-3, with 11 bases that match TRBD2. Germline V lookup: CDR1 SGHTA, CDR2 FQGNSA. With 1 base clipped from V and 8 bases from J, the junction kept 2 bases outside the gene matches. The CDR3 consists of 14 residues. The CDR3 bases are TGTGCCAGCAGCTTAGGAGGACTAGCGGGTACGCAGTATTTT. Protein: CASSLGGLAGTQYF.